One and the same sample provided the 6 T cell receptor beta chains below, sequenced in a study of siplizumab effects on memory and regulatory T cells. The protocol was immunoSEQ multiplex PCR, while the TCRdb copy is restricted to in-frame clones and leaves out a portion. The sample records about 100,000 clones, approximately 91% being singletons. The sample comprised CD4+ T cells sorted from blood. The source of these receptors is a human donor in good health. Some clones in this sample may be carry-over from other donors' samples.

The chain combines TRBV30 with TRBJ2-3; D call uncertain. This CDR3 has 12 residues. V lost 5 bases and J lost 6, with 12 bases in between. Germline V gives CDR1 GTSNPN, CDR2 SVGIG (reference sequence). The CDR3 sequence is CAWFLGRDTQYF. DNA for the CDR3: TGTGCCTGGTTTTTAGGCCGTGATACGCAGTATTTT.

The V and J genes are TRBV6-1 and TRBJ2-4, with TRBD2 identical over 10 bases. Trimming took 3 bases from V and 5 from J; bases not matched to a gene: 4. Germline V CDR1 and CDR2: MNHNS, SASEGT. The CDR3 has 15 residues. CDR3 DNA sequence: TGTGCCAGCAGTGAGACTAGCGGGTATCAAAACATTCAGTACTTC. Translated, it gives CASSETSGYQNIQYF.

This clone was recorded once. V and J are TRBV21-1 and TRBJ2-1; the listed D gene, TRBD2, was not tested against the DNA. TRBV21-1 is a recognized pseudogene. The CDR3 extends over 16 amino acids. CDR3 loop: CASSKVMTSGSHEQFF. The CDR3 DNA sequence: TGTGCCAGCAGCAAAGTTATGACTAGCGGGAGCCATGAGCAGTTCTTC.

V is TRBV5-1 and J is TRBJ2-5; 7 bases align to TRBD2. There are 17 residues in the CDR3. Unmatched junction bases numbered 11, after V lost 2 bases and J lost 1 base. Germline V CDR1 and CDR2: SGHRS, YFSETQ. CDR3 coding DNA: TGCGCCAGCAGCTTAAACCCTAGCGGCATTAGCCAAGAGACCCAGTACTTC. It encodes CASSLNPSGISQETQYF.

The rearrangement joins TRBV18 to TRBJ2-7; 12 bases match TRBD1. With V trimmed by 0 bases and J by 4 bases, 7 bases remained unmatched. CDR1 and CDR2 (germline): KGHSH, LQKENI. The CDR3 runs 17 residues. The CDR3 loop reads CASSPPVGTGGLYEQYF. In nucleotides, the CDR3 is TGTGCCAGCTCACCACCGGTCGGGACAGGGGGCTTGTACGAGCAGTACTTC. The variable domain in full, with the rest retrieved from reference TRBV18 and TRBJ2-7, is NAGVMQNPRHLVRRRGQEARLRCSPMKGHSHVYWYRQLPEEGLKFMVYLQKENIIDESGMPKERFSAEFPKEGPSILRIQQVVRGDSAAYFCASSPPVGTGGLYEQYFGPGTRLTVT.

This clone appeared a few times. The V and J genes are TRBV11-2 and TRBJ2-2; TRBD2 matches at 8 bases. The CDR3 totals 17 residues. The germline V gene has CDR1 SGHAT and CDR2 FQNNGV. After removal of 5 bases from V and 0 bases from J, the junction contained 8 bases not matched to a gene. CDR3 in DNA: TGTGCCAGCAGCCCGGGACGAGCGGGAGCGAACACCGGGGAGCTGTTTTTT. Translation: CASSPGRAGANTGELFF.